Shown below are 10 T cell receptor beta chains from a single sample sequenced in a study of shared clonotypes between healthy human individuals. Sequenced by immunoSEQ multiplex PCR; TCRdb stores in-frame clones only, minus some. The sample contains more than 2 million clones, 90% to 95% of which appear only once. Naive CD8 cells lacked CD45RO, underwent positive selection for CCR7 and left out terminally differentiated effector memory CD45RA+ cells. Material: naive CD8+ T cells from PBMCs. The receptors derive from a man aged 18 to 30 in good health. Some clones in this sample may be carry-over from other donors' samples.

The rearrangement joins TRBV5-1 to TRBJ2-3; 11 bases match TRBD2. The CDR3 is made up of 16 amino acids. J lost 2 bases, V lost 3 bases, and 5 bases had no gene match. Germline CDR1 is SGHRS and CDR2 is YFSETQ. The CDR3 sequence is CASSSPGLAATDTQYF. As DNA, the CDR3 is TGCGCCAGCAGCTCACCGGGACTAGCGGCCACAGATACGCAGTATTTT.

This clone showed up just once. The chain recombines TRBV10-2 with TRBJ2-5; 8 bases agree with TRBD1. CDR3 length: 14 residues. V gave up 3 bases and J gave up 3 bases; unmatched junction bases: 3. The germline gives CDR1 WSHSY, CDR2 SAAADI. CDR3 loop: CASSDRTGKETQYF. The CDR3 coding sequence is TGCGCCAGCAGTGATAGGACAGGGAAAGAGACCCAGTACTTC.

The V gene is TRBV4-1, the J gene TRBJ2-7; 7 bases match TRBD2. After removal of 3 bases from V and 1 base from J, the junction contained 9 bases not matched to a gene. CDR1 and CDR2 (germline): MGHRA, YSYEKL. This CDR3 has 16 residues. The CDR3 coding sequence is TGCGCCAGCAGCCACGCCGCACCGGGGGGTTCCTACGAGCAGTACTTC. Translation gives CASSHAAPGGSYEQYF.

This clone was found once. The CDR3 loop reads CASSQGTVEEEKLFF. The CDR3 nucleotides read TGCGCCAGCAGCCAGGGGACAGTAGAGGAAGAAAAACTGTTTTTT. The chain uses TRBV4-1 and TRBJ1-4; 7 bases line up with TRBD1. After removal of 3 bases from V and 8 bases from J, the junction contained 9 bases not matched to a gene. The CDR3 loop spans 15 amino acids. Germline CDR1 MGHRA, CDR2 YSYEKL.

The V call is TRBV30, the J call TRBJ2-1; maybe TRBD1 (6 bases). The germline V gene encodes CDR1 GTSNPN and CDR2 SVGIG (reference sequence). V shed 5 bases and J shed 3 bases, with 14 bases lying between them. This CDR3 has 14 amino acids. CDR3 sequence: CAWLGGFLYNEQFF. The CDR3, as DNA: TGTGCCTGGTTAGGGGGTTTTCTCTACAATGAGCAGTTCTTC.

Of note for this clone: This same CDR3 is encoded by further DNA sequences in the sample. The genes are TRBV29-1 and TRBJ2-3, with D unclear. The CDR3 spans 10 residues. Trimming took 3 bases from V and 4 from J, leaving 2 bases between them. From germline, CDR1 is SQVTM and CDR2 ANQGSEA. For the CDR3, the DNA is TGCAGCGTTGAGTCAGATACGCAGTATTTT. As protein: CSVESDTQYF.

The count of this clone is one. As DNA, the CDR3 is TGCGCCAGCACCCCCGGTTTCTGGACAGTAGGTAATGAAAAACTGTTTTTT. Protein product: CASTPGFWTVGNEKLFF. This chain links TRBV23-1 with TRBJ1-4, with D perhaps matching TRBD1 (6 bases). TRBV23-1 is reported as an ORF; its role is uncertain. The ends were cut back, 7 bases at V and 4 bases at J, with 22 bases in the middle. The CDR3 spans 17 residues.

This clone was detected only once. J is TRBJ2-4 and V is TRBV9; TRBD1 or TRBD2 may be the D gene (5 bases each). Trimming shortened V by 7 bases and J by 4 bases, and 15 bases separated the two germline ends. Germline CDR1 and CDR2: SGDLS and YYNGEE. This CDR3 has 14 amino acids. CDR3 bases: TGTGCCAGCGCTTTAGGGACCGGTAAAAACATTCAGTACTTC. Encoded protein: CASALGTGKNIQYF.

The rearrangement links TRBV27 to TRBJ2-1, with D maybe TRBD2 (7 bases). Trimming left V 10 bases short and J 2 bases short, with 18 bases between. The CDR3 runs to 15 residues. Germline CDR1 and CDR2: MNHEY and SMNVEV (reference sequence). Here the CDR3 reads CATQRGTTTYNEQFF. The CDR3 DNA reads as TGTGCCACCCAAAGGGGGACTACTACCTACAATGAGCAGTTCTTC.

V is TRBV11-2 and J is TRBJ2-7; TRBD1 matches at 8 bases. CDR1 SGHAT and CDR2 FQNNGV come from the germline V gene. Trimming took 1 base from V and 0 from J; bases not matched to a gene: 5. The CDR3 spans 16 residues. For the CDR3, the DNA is TGTGCCAGCAGCTTAGTATGGGACAGGCCCTCCTACGAGCAGTACTTC. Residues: CASSLVWDRPSYEQYF.